This TCR beta chain comes out of a study of cytomegalovirus exposure and HLA in healthy donors. Trimming cost V 4 bases and J 2 bases; bases outside gene matches: 12. CDR3 length equals 16 residues. The germline CDR1 and CDR2 sequences are SGHRS and YFSETQ. Overall study findings and caveats: V- and J-gene trimming in TCR beta was tied to a missense DCLRE1C variant by an analysis performed later. TCR beta chains associated with HLA were, in a later analysis, more clonally expanded than equally common others. For most TCR beta V segments, an earlier analysis put the productive rate at about 90% or about 30% of the time.

In regard to this clone: The target antigen is unknown.

A multiplex PCR was run with 60 Vbeta primers and 13 Jbeta primers. Sequencing used immunoSEQ multiplex PCR; TCRdb keeps in-frame clones, though not all of them. This table holds some 160,000 clones, approximately 80% found once. The sequenced sample consisted of PBMCs. The sequence came from a woman between 18 and 29 years old in good health and CMV-seronegative. This sequence joins TRBV5-1 and TRBJ2-7; 7 bases map to TRBD1. CDR3 loop: CASSAPDRTGTYEQYF. CDR3 nucleotide sequence: TGCGCCAGCAGCGCCCCGGACAGGACGGGGACCTACGAGCAGTACTTC.